This is a list of T cell receptor beta chains from one sample in a study of control samples from healthy donors and cancer patients. Data came from immunoSEQ multiplex PCR; TCRdb stores just in-frame clones and leaves some out. In the table there are about 94,000 clones, 90% of which are singletons. Sequenced input: blood. These receptors were obtained from a woman in her late teens or twenties in good health. CDR3s include the opening cysteine and the closing phenylalanine or tryptophan. A D gene is named only where the DNA matches it firmly. Size is stated for part of the rows, as once, few or many counts, or as a class when the clone is expanded.

j_call,clone_size,d_call,v_call,cdr3_nt,cdr3_aa
TRBJ1-3,.,.,TRBV27,TGTGCCAGCAGTTTCCAAGCCGTGTCCTCTGGAAACACCATATATTTT,CASSFQAVSSGNTIYF
TRBJ1-5,.,TRBD1,TRBV5-6,TGTGCCAGCAGCTATGGGACAGGGGGTAATCAGCCCCAGCATTTT,CASSYGTGGNQPQHF
TRBJ1-1,.,.,TRBV4-1,TGCGCCAGCAGCCAAGAAGGGGGGACCACTGAAGCTTTCTTT,CASSQEGGTTEAFF
TRBJ1-1,.,.,TRBV5-6,TGTGCCAGCAGCCCACACTGGGGGGGAGAAGAAATGAACACTGAAGCTTTCTTT,CASSPHWGGEEMNTEAFF
TRBJ2-1,.,TRBD1,TRBV27,TGTGCCAGCAGCCGCGGACAGGGGATGATCAATGAGCAGTTCTTC,CASSRGQGMINEQFF
TRBJ2-2,.,TRBD2,TRBV27,TGTGCCAGCAGTCAAGCGGGAATGGGACCCACCGGGGAGCTGTTTTTT,CASSQAGMGPTGELFF
TRBJ2-1,few,.,TRBV6-4,TGTGCCAGCAGTGACTCGATAGGACCTGGTGAGCAGTTCTTC,CASSDSIGPGEQFF
TRBJ2-1,.,TRBD1,TRBV5-1,TGCGCCAGCAGCTTGGAGTCAGGGGGAGCGTACAATGAGCAGTTCTTC,CASSLESGGAYNEQFF
TRBJ1-2,.,TRBD1,TRBV5-1,TGCGCCAGCAGCCGAGGGACAGACTCCGCTAGCTATGGCTACACCTTC,CASSRGTDSASYGYTF
TRBJ1-4,.,.,TRBV27,TGTGCCAGCCGTCAGGGCCTACAAACTAATGAAAAACTGTTTTTT,CASRQGLQTNEKLFF
TRBJ1-6,.,.,TRBV5-8,TGTGCCAGCAGCTTAAGGGGCAATTCACCCCTCCACTTT,CASSLRGNSPLHF
TRBJ1-2,.,TRBD1,TRBV2,TGTGCCAGCAGTGACAGGGGGCGCAATGGCTACACCTTC,CASSDRGRNGYTF
TRBJ1-2,.,.,TRBV7-8,TGTGCCAGCAGCTTAGCGCTAAGGGCAGAGACCTATGGCTACACCTTC,CASSLALRAETYGYTF
TRBJ1-4,.,.,TRBV6-5,TGTGCCAGCAGTACCCAGAAGGATGAAAAACTGTTTTTT,CASSTQKDEKLFF
TRBJ1-2,.,.,TRBV6-5,TGTGCCAGCAGTAGTCTGGGACGTGGCTACACCTTC,CASSSLGRGYTF
TRBJ2-7,.,TRBD2,TRBV12-5,TGTGCTAGTGGTTTGGTACCTCCCCCTAGCGGGGGGCCTCTCGAGCAGTACTTC,CASGLVPPPSGGPLEQYF
TRBJ1-4,.,.,TRBV7-9,TGTGCCAGCAGCTTAGGGGATTTAGCTAATGAAAAACTGTTTTTT,CASSLGDLANEKLFF
TRBJ1-5,.,.,TRBV7-2,TGTGCCAGCAGCTTACAAGGGAATCAGCCCCAGCATTTT,CASSLQGNQPQHF
TRBJ1-1,.,TRBD1,TRBV10-3,TGTGCCATCAGTGACACACAGGGGGCGGATAGTGCTTTCTTT,CAISDTQGADSAFF
TRBJ1-2,.,.,TRBV20-1,TGCAGTGCTCGATTTGGGGGCTACACCTTC,CSARFGGYTF
TRBJ1-1,few,.,TRBV9,TGTGCCAGCAGCGTAGCATCTGGGAACACTGAAGCTTTCTTT,CASSVASGNTEAFF
TRBJ1-1,.,TRBD1,TRBV12-3/TRBV12-4,TGTGCCAGCAGTTTAGGGGACAGGGGGGGAGCTTTCTTT,CASSLGDRGGAFF
TRBJ2-7,.,TRBD1,TRBV9,TGTGCCAGCAGCGCCGGGGACAGCGAGAACTACGAGCAGTACTTC,CASSAGDSENYEQYF
TRBJ1-1,.,.,TRBV6-5,TGTGCCAGCCCCGGGGGAATGAACACTGAAGCTTTCTTT,CASPGGMNTEAFF
TRBJ2-7,once,TRBD2,TRBV5-1,TGCGCCAGCAGCTTAGGTACTAGCGGCTCCTACGAGCAGTACTTC,CASSLGTSGSYEQYF
TRBJ2-1,.,.,TRBV24-1,TGTGCCACCAGTGAGGTTGGGGGGTCTGTCTACAATGAGCAGTTCTTC,CATSEVGGSVYNEQFF
TRBJ1-1,.,.,TRBV5-1,TGCGCCAGCAGCTTGGGCGGTTTGAACACTGAAGCTTTCTTT,CASSLGGLNTEAFF
TRBJ2-7,.,.,TRBV10-3,TGTGCCATCAGTGAGGGGCTAGGGAGCTCCTACGAGCAGTACTTC,CAISEGLGSSYEQYF
TRBJ1-4,few,.,TRBV29-1,TGCAGCGTTGGGCTGGGGGCTGATGAAAAACTGTTTTTT,CSVGLGADEKLFF
TRBJ2-2,.,TRBD1,TRBV11-1,TGTGCCAGCAGCCGGCAGACAGGGGGGAACACCGGGGAGCTGTTTTTT,CASSRQTGGNTGELFF
TRBJ1-5,.,.,TRBV4-1,TGCGCCAGCACCCTCTCGTGGAGATATAGCAATCAGCCCCAGCATTTT,CASTLSWRYSNQPQHF
TRBJ2-1,.,.,TRBV14,TGTGCCAGCAGCCAAAGACTTTATTACAATGAGCAGTTCTTC,CASSQRLYYNEQFF
TRBJ2-5,.,.,TRBV5-1,TGCGCCAGCAGCTCTGACAGGCCCGAGACCCAGTACTTC,CASSSDRPETQYF